The TCR beta chain under discussion was sequenced for a study of response to subunit inactivated influenza vaccine. Study outcomes and limitations: Each seasonal influenza vaccination, the authors suggested, recruits few new T cells.

For this clonotype: Its antigen is not identified.

CDR3 length: 13 residues. Looked up from germline, CDR1 is SNHLY and CDR2 is FYNNEI. With 8 bases clipped from V and 2 bases from J, the junction kept 5 bases outside the gene matches. TCRdb ran MiXCR on the RT-PCR reads and lists one entry per CDR3 protein. This sample carries fewer than 400,000 distinct CDR3 sequences, around a fifth of them seen once, and the ten largest clones take roughly a tenth. This material consisted of PBMCs from blood, taken about 20 months after vaccination. The receptor comes from a man between 50 and 69 years old who received an inactivated influenza vaccine. J is TRBJ2-5 and V is TRBV2; 7 bases fit TRBD2. The CDR3 DNA reads TGTGCCAGCGGCTGGACTAGGCAAGAGACCCAGTACTTC. The encoded protein is CASGWTRQETQYF.